This T cell receptor (beta chain) appears in the sequencing data of a study of CD8+ T cells in alopecia areata. Overall study results and limits: An increase in clonality over normal scalp was evident in lesional scalp, especially alopecia totalis/universalis.

Following extraction, RNA underwent reverse transcription to cDNA, which served as the sequencing template. This table comes from immunoSEQ multiplex PCR, and its TCRdb copy is limited to in-frame clones, with some not included. The sample records a few hundred thousand clones, around two fifths being singletons. Regarding treatment: oral pan-JAK inhibitor, 5-10 mg twice daily. To note about this clone: The target antigen is unknown.

J lost 4 bases, V lost 1 base, and 5 bases had no gene match. Looked up from germline, CDR1 is MGHRA and CDR2 is YSYEKL. This CDR3 region has 15 residues. The V and J genes are TRBV4-1 and TRBJ1-2, with 8 positions matching TRBD1. The starting material was CD4+ T cells sorted from blood, obtained at approximately week 37, from a patient treated with tofacitinib. The clonotype comes from a human donor with alopecia areata. The CDR3 protein is CASSQGQGIFYGYTF. For the CDR3, the DNA is TGCGCCAGCAGCCAAGGACAGGGGATTTTCTATGGCTACACCTTC.